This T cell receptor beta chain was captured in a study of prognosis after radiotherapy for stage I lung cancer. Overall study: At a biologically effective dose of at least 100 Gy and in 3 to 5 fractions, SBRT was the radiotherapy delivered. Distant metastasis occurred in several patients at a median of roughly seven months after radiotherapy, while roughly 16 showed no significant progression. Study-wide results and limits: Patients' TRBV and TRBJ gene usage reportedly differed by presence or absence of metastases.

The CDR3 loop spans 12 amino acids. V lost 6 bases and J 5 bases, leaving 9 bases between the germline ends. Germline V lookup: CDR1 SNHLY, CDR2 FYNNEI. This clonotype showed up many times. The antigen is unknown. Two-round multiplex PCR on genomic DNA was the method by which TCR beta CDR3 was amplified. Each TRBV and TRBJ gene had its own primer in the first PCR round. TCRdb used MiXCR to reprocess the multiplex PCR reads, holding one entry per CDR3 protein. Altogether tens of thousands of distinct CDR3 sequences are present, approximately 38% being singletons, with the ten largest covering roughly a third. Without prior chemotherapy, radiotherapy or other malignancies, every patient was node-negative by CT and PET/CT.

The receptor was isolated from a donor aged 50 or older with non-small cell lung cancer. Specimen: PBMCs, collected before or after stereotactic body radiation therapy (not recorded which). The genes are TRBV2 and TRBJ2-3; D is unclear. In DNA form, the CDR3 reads TGTGCCAGCAGAGGGTCCGGAGATACGCAGTATTTT. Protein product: CASRGSGDTQYF.